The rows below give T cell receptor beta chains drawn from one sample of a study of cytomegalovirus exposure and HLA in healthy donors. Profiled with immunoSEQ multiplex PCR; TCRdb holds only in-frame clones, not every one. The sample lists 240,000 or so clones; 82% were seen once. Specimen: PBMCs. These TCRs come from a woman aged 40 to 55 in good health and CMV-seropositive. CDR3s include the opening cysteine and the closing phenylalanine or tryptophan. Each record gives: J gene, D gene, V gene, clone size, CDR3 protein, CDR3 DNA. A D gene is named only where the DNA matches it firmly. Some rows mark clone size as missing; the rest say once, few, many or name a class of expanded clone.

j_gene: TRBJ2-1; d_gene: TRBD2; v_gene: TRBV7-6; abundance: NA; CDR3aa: CASSLAGTSGGAYNEQFF; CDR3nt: TGTGCCAGCAGCTTAGCCGGGACTAGCGGGGGGGCCTACAATGAGCAGTTCTTC
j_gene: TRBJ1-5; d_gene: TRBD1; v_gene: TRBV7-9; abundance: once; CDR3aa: CASSFSQGAGNQPQHF; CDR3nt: TGTGCCAGCAGCTTCTCACAGGGGGCCGGCAATCAGCCCCAGCATTTT
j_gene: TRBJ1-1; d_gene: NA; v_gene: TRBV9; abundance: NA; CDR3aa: CASSPRQTMNTEAFF; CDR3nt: TGTGCCAGCAGCCCCAGACAGACCATGAACACTGAAGCTTTCTTT
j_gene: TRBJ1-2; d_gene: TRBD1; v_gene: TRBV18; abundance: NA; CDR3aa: CASSPSVAGTGYGYTF; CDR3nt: TGTGCCAGCTCACCGTCCGTCGCCGGGACAGGCTACGGCTACACCTTC
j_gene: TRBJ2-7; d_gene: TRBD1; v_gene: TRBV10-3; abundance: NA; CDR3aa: CATGTGGYEQYF; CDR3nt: TGTGCCACCGGGACAGGGGGCTACGAGCAGTACTTC
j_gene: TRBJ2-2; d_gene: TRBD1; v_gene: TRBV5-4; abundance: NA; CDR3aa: CASSPTGRDTGELFF; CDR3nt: TGTGCCAGCAGCCCGACAGGGAGAGACACCGGGGAGCTGTTTTTT
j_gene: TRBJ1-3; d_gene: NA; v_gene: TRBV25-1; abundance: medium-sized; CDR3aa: CASSEPHRNSGNTIYF; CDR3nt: TGTGCCAGCAGTGAACCCCACAGAAACTCTGGAAACACCATATATTTT
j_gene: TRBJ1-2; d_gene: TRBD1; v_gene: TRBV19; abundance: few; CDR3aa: CASSIDRQGKGYTF; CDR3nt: TGTGCCAGTAGTATAGACCGACAGGGTAAGGGCTACACCTTC
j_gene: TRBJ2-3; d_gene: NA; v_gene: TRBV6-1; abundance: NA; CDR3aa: CASEARASTDTQYF; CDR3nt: TGTGCCAGCGAGGCCCGAGCTAGCACAGATACGCAGTATTTT
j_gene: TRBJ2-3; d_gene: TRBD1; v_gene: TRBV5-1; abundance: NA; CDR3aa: CASSLGWGQATDTQYF; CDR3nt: TGCGCCAGCAGCTTGGGTTGGGGACAGGCCACAGATACGCAGTATTTT
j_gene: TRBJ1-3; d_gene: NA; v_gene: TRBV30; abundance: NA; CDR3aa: CAWSSGFGSGNTIYF; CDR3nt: TGTGCCTGGAGTTCCGGGTTCGGCTCTGGAAACACCATATATTTT
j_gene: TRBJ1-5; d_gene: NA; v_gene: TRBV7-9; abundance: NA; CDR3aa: CSSSLSLQPQHF; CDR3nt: TGTTCCAGCAGCTTATCCTTGCAGCCCCAGCATTTT
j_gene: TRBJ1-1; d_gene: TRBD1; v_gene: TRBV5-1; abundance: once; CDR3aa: CASSWGDRDSTEAFF; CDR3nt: TGCGCCAGCAGCTGGGGGGACAGGGATTCCACTGAAGCTTTCTTT
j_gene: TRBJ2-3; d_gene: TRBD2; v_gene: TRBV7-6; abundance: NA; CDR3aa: CASSSLGGRVPDTQYF; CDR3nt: TGTGCCAGCAGCTCCCTCGGCGGGAGGGTCCCAGATACGCAGTATTTT
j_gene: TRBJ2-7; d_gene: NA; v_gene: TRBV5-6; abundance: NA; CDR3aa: CASSPGLTAGEQYF; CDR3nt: TGTGCCAGCAGCCCGGGACTCACGGCGGGCGAGCAGTACTTC
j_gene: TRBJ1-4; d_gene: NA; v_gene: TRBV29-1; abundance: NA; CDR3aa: CSVQIQGYGEKLFF; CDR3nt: TGCAGCGTCCAGATTCAGGGATACGGTGAAAAACTGTTTTTT
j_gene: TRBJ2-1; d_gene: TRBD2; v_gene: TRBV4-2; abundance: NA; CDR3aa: CASSPGAGDSAFF; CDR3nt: TGTGCCAGCAGCCCCGGCGCGGGGGATAGCGCGTTCTTC
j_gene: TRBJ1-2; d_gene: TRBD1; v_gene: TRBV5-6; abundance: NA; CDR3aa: CASSLGQVNYGYTF; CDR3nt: TGTGCCAGCAGCCTAGGACAGGTGAACTATGGCTACACCTTC
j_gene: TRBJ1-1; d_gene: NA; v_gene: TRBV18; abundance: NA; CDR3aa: CASSPRQTKNTEAFF; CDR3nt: TGTGCCAGCTCACCACGGCAGACTAAGAACACTGAAGCTTTCTTT
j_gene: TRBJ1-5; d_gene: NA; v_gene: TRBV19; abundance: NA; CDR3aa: CASSIGGFNQPQHF; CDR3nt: TGTGCCAGTAGTATAGGCGGGTTCAATCAGCCCCAGCATTTT
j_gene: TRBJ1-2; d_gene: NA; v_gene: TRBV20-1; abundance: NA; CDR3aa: CSARPGNGYTF; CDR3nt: TGCAGTGCTAGACCAGGGAATGGCTACACCTTC
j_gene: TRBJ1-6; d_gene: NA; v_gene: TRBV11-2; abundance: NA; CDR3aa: CASSLGSSYNSPLHF; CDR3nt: TGTGCCAGCAGCTTGGGGAGCTCCTATAATTCACCCCTCCACTTT
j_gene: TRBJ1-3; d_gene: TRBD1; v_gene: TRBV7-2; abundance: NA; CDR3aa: CASSRTDRGSLSGNTIYF; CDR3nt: TGTGCCAGCAGCCGCACGGACAGGGGTTCCCTCTCTGGAAACACCATATATTTT
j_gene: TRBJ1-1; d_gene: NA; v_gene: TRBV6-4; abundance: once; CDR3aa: CASSEGAGTTEAFF; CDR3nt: TGTGCCAGCAGTGAGGGTGCAGGAACCACTGAAGCTTTCTTT
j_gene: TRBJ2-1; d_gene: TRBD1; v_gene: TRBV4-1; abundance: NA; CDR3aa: CASSQDRGDPYNEQFF; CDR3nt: TGCGCCAGCAGCCAGGACAGGGGGGACCCTTACAATGAGCAGTTCTTC
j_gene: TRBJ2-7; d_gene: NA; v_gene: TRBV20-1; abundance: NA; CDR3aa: CSALTSYEQYF; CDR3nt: TGCAGTGCCCTGACTAGCTACGAGCAGTACTTC
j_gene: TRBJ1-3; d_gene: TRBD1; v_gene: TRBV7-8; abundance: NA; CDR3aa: CASSPGTASGNTIYF; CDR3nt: TGTGCCAGCAGCCCTGGGACAGCCTCTGGAAACACCATATATTTT
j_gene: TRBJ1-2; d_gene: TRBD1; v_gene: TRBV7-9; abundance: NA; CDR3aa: CASSSTGINYGYTF; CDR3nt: TGTGCCAGCAGCTCGACAGGGATCAACTATGGCTACACCTTC
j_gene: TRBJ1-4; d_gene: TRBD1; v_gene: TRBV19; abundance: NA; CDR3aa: CASREGQVYEKLFF; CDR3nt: TGTGCCAGTAGAGAGGGACAGGTTTATGAAAAACTGTTTTTT
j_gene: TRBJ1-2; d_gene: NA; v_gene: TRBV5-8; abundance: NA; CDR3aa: CASSLERGYTF; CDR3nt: TGTGCCAGCAGCTTGGAGCGCGGCTACACCTTC
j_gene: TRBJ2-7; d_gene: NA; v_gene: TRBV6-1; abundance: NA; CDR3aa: CASTNTVYEQYF; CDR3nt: TGTGCCAGCACCAACACCGTCTACGAGCAGTACTTC
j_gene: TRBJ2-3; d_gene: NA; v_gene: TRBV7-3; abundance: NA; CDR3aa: CASSRSGTDTQYF; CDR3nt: TGTGCCAGCAGCCGATCAGGCACAGATACGCAGTATTTT
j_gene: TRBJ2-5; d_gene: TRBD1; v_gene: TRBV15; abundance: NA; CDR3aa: CATSRDRGETQYF; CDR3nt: TGTGCCACCAGCCGGGACAGGGGTGAGACCCAGTACTTC
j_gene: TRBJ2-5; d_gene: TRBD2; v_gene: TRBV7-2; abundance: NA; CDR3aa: CASSLASGGPQETQYF; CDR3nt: TGTGCCAGCAGCTTAGCCAGCGGGGGGCCGCAAGAGACCCAGTACTTC
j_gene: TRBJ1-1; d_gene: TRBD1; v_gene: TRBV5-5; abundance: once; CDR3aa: CASSFTGVTEAFF; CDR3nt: TGTGCCAGCAGTTTTACAGGGGTCACTGAAGCTTTCTTT
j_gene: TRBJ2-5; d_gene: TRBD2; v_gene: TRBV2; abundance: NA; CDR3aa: CASNPRTSGGQETQYF; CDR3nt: TGTGCCAGCAACCCTAGGACTAGCGGGGGCCAAGAGACCCAGTACTTC
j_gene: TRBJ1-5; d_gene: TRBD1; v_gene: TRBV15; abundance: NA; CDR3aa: CATSSEPGTVQPQHF; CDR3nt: TGTGCCACCAGCAGCGAACCCGGGACAGTTCAGCCCCAGCATTTT
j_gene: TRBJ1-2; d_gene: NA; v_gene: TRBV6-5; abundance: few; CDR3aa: CASSFTGRNGYTF; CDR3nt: TGTGCCAGCAGCTTCACAGGGCGAAATGGCTACACCTTC
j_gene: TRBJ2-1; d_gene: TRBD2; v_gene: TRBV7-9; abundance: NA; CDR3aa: CASSLTGGPRGSYNEQFF; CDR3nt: TGTGCCAGCAGCTTGACGGGAGGGCCCCGAGGCTCCTACAATGAGCAGTTCTTC
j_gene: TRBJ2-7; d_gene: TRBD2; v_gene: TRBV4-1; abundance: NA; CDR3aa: CASSQDPGGVYEQYF; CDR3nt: TGCGCCAGCAGCCAAGATCCGGGGGGGGTCTACGAGCAGTACTTC
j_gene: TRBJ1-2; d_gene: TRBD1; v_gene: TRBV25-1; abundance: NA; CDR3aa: CASSEQGANYGYTF; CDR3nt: TGTGCCAGCAGTGAACAGGGGGCTAACTATGGCTACACCTTC
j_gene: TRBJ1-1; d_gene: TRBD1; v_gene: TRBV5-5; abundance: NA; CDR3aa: CASSFSDRGRNTEAFF; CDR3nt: TGTGCCAGCAGCTTCTCGGACAGGGGAAGAAACACTGAAGCTTTCTTT
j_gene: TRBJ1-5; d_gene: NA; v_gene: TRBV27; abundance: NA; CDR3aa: CASSITGNQPQHF; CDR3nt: TGTGCCAGCAGTATAACAGGAAATCAGCCCCAGCATTTT
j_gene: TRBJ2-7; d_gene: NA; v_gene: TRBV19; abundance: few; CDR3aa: CASSIGYEQYF; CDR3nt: TGTGCCAGTAGTATCGGCTACGAGCAGTACTTC
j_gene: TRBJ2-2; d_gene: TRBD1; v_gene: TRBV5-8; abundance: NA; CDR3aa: CASSSGQGIGELFF; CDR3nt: TGTGCCAGCAGCTCGGGACAGGGTATCGGGGAGCTGTTTTTT
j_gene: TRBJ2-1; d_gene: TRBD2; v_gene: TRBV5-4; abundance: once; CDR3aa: CASSIGTSLREQFF; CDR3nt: TGTGCCAGCAGCATCGGGACTAGTCTGAGAGAGCAGTTCTTC
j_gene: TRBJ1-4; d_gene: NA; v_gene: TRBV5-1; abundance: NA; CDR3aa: CASSLLATNEKLFF; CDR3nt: TGCGCCAGCAGCTTATTAGCAACTAATGAAAAACTGTTTTTT
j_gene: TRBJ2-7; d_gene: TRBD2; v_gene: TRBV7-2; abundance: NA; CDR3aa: CASSAGTGRGYEQYF; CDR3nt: TGTGCCAGCAGCGCAGGGACCGGGAGGGGTTACGAGCAGTACTTC
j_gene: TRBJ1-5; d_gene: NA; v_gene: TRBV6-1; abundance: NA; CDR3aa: CASSEVGGNQPQHF; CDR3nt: TGTGCCAGCAGTGAAGTGGGGGGTAATCAGCCCCAGCATTTT
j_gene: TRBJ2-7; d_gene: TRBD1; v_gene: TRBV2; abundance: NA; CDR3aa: CASRKDRGDSYEQYF; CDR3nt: TGTGCCAGCAGGAAGGACAGGGGCGATTCCTACGAGCAGTACTTC
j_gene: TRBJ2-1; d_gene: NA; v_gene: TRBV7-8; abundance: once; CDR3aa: CASSLGGGQWDEQFF; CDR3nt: TGTGCCAGCAGCTTAGGGGGGGGGCAATGGGATGAGCAGTTCTTC
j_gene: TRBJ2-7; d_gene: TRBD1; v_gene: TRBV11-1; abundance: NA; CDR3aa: CASSRDPAGGRYEQYF; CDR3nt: TGTGCCAGCAGCCGAGATCCGGCAGGGGGCAGGTACGAGCAGTACTTC
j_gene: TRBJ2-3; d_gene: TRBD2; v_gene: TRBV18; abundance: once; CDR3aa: CASSLSPGLATDTQYF; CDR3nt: TGTGCCAGCTCACTAAGCCCAGGACTAGCTACAGATACGCAGTATTTT
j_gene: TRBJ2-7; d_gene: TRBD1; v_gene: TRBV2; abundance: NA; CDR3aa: CASSPGQGLYEQYF; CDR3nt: TGTGCCAGCAGCCCGGGACAGGGTCTCTACGAGCAGTACTTC
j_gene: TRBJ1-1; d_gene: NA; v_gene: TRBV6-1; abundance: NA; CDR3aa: CASSAQGSSTEAFF; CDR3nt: TGTGCCAGCAGTGCACAGGGCAGTAGCACTGAAGCTTTCTTT
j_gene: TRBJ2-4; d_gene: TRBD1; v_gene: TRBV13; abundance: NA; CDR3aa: CASSSGTVLRNIQYF; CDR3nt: TGTGCCAGCAGCTCGGGGACAGTCCTCAGGAACATTCAGTACTTC
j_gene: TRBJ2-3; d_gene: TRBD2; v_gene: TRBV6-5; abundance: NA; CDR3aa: CASSREGTQYF; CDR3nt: TGTGCCAGTAGCAGGGAGGGTACGCAGTATTTT
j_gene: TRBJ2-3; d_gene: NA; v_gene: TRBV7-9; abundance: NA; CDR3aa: CSSRALGDTQYF; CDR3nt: TGTTCCAGCAGGGCCCTTGGAGATACGCAGTATTTT
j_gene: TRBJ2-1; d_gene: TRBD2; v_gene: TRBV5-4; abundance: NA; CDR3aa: CASSWGLAGDNEQFF; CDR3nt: TGTGCCAGCAGCTGGGGACTAGCGGGAGACAATGAGCAGTTCTTC